This T cell receptor (beta chain) was recorded in a study of T cells in Graves' hyperthyroidism and ophthalmopathy. Findings of the study overall: The model forecast ophthalmopathy, anticipating it by a median approximately 7 months before onset.

The CDR3 consists of 16 residues. Germline V gene sequence: CDR1 SGHDT, CDR2 YYEEEE. V was clipped by 0 bases and J by 7 bases; unmatched bases: 7. RNA transcripts served as the template for amplifying TCR beta CDR3 regions. RT-PCR in the first round (using the HTBI primer set) targeted the TCR CDR3. TCRdb independently ran MiXCR on the multiplex PCR reads; one entry per CDR3 protein. The data hold 300,000 to 450,000 distinct CDR3 sequences, with roughly 14% observed a single time. Of note for this clonotype: No antigen is known for it.

The hyperthyroidism patients had all been newly diagnosed, and their disease duration was under 2 months. Their ages ranged from 18 to 65 years. The sample of blood was obtained at first hyperthyroidism diagnosis (before any ophthalmopathy symptoms). The clonotype was recovered from a man between 25 and 39 years old with Graves' hyperthyroidism that later progressed to Graves' ophthalmopathy. The sequenced material came from blood. The J gene is TRBJ2-1, the V gene TRBV5-6; 10 nucleotides agree with TRBD2. The CDR3: CASSLAGAGGRNEQFF. CDR3 nucleotide sequence: TGTGCCAGCAGCTTGGCCGGAGCGGGGGGGCGTAATGAGCAGTTCTTC. Using reference TRBV5-6 and TRBJ2-1 for the parts outside the CDR3, the full variable domain is DAGVTQSPTHLIKTRGQQVTLRCSPKSGHDTVSWYQQALGQGPQFIFQYYEEEERQRGNFPDRFSGHQFPNYSSELNVNALLLGDSALYLCASSLAGAGGRNEQFFGPGTRLTVL.